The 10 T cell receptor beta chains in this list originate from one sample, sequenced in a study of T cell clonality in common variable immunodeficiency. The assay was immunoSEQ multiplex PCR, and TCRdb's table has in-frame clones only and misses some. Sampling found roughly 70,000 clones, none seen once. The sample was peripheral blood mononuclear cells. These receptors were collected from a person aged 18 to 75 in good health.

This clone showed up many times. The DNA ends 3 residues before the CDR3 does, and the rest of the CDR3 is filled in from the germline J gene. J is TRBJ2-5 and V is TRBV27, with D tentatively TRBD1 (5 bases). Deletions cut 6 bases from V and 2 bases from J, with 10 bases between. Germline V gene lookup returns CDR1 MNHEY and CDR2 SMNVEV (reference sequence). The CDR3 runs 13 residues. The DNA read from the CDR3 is TGTGCCAGCAGAGACAGTTCTCAAGAGACC. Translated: CASRDSSQET. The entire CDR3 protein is CASRDSSQETQYF.

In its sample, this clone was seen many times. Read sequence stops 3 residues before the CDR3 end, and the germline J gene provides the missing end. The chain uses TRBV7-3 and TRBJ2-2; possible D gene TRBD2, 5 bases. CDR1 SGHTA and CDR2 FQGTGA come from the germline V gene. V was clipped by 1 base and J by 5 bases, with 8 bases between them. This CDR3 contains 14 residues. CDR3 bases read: TGTGCCAGCAGCTTAAACGGGGAAACCGGGGAG. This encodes CASSLNGETGE. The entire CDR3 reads CASSLNGETGELFF.

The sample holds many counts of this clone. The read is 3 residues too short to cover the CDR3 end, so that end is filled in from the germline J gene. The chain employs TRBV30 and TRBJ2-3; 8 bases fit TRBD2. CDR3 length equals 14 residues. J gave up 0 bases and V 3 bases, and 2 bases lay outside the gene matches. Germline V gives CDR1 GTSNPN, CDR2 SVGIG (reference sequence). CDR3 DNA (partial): TGTGCCTGGAGGGGACTAGGGAGCACAGATACG. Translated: CAWRGLGSTDT. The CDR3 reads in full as CAWRGLGSTDTQYF.

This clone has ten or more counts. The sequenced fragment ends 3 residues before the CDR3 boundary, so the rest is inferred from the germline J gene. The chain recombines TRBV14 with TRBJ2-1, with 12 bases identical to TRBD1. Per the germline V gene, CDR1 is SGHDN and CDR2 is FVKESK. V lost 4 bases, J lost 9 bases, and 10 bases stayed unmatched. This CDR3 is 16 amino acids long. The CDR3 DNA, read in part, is TGTGCCAGCAGCCCCACGCGGGGACAGGGGGCTAGTGAG. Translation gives CASSPTRGQGASE. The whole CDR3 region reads CASSPTRGQGASEQFF.

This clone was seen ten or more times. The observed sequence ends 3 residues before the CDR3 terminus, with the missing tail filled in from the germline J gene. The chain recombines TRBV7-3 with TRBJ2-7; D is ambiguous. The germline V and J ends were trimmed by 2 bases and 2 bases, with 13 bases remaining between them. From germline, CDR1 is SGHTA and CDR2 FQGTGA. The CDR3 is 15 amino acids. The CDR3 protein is CASSLYNGYPYEQYF. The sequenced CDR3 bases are TGTGCCAGCAGCTTATATAACGGTTACCCCTACGAG.

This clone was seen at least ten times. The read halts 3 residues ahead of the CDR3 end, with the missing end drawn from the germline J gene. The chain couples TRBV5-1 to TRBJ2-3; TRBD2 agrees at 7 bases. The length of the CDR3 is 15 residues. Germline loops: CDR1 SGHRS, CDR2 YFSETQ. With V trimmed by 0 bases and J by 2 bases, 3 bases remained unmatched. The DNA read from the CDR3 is TGCGCCAGCAGCTTGGCCGGGACTACCACAGATACG. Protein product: CASSLAGTTTDT. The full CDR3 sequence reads CASSLAGTTTDTQYF.

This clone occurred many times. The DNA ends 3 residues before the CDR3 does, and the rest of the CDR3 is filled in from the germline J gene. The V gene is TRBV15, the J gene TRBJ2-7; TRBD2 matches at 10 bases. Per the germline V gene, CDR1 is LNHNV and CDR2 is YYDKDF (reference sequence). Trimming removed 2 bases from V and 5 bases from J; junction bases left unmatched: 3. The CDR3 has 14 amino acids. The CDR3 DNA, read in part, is TGTGCCACCAGCAGAAACGGACTAGCGGACGAG. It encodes CATSRNGLADE. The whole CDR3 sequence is CATSRNGLADEQYF.

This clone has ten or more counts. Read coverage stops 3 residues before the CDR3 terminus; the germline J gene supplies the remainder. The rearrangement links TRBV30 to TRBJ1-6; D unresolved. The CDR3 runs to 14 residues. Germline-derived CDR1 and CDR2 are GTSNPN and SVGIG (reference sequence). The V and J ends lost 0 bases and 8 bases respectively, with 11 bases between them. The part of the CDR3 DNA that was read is TGTGCCTGGAGTGTATCGCAGGAGTATTCACCC. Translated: CAWSVSQEYSP. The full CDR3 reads CAWSVSQEYSPLHF.

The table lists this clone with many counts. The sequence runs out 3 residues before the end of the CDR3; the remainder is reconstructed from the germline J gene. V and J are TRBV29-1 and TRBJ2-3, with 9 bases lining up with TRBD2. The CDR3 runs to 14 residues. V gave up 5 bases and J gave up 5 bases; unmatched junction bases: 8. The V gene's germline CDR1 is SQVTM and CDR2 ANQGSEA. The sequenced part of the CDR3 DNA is TGCAGCGTTAGGGGACTAGCAGTGGGAGATACG. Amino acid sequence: CSVRGLAVGDT. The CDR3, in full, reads CSVRGLAVGDTQYF.

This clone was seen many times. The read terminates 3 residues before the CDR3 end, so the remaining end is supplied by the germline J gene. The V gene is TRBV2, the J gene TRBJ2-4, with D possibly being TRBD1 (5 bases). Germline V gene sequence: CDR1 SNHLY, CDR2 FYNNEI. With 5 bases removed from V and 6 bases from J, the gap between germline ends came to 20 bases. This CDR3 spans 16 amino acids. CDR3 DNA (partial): TGTGCCAGCAGTCCCCCCTGGGGCAGAGAAGTAAACATT. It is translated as CASSPPWGREVNI. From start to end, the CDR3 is CASSPPWGREVNIQYF. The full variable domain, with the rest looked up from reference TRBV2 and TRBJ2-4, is EPEVTQTPSHQVTQMGQEVILRCVPISNHLYFYWYRQILGQKVEFLVSFYNNEISEKSEIFDDQFSVERPDGSNFTLKIRSTKLEDSAMYFCASSPPWGREVNIQYFGAGTRLSVL.